These 5 T cell receptor beta chains originate from one sample sequenced in a study of blood T cell repertoires in COVID-19. TCRdb's copy holds only in-frame clones and misses some; the assay was immunoSEQ multiplex PCR. Among 200,000 to 250,000 clones listed, roughly four fifths were seen once. Sequenced input: peripheral blood. The receptors come from a young woman with acute or convalescent COVID-19.

The chain employs TRBV6-5 and TRBJ2-5; TRBD2 aligns across 7 bases. V gave up 2 bases and J gave up 3 bases; unmatched junction bases: 0. Germline V gene data show CDR1 as MNHEY and CDR2 as SVGAGI. This CDR3 has 13 residues. CDR3 sequence: CASSYGGEETQYF. CDR3 coding DNA: TGTGCCAGCAGTTACGGGGGGGAAGAGACCCAGTACTTC.

The gene calls are TRBV5-6 and TRBJ1-2; no clear D. The ends were cut back, 0 bases at V and 3 bases at J, with 9 bases in the middle. Germline assignment: CDR1 SGHDT and CDR2 YYEEEE. This CDR3 region has 14 residues. In DNA, the CDR3 is TGTGCCAGCAGCTTGGCGCCAACTCACTATGGCTACACCTTC. Protein product: CASSLAPTHYGYTF. The full variable domain, rest sourced from reference TRBV5-6 and TRBJ1-2, is DAGVTQSPTHLIKTRGQQVTLRCSPKSGHDTVSWYQQALGQGPQFIFQYYEEEERQRGNFPDRFSGHQFPNYSSELNVNALLLGDSALYLCASSLAPTHYGYTFGSGTRLTVV.

The chain uses TRBV4-2 and TRBJ2-1; weak D call: TRBD2 (5 bases). V was trimmed by 4 bases and J by 5 bases, leaving 9 bases between them. The CDR3 has 13 amino acids. Germline CDR1 is LGHNA and CDR2 is YNFKEQ. The CDR3 bases are TGTGCCAGCAGCCCGGACTCGAACAATGAGCAGTTCTTC. Translated: CASSPDSNNEQFF.

This chain links TRBV18 with TRBJ2-7; 10 nucleotides align to TRBD2. The CDR3 covers 16 residues. Germline V gene data show CDR1 as KGHSH and CDR2 as LQKENI. V was pared by 3 bases and J by 2 bases, with 7 bases of the junction left unmatched. The CDR3 sequence: CASSPIPLAGAYEQYF. The CDR3 DNA reads TGTGCCAGCTCACCTATCCCCCTAGCGGGGGCCTACGAGCAGTACTTC.

The chain couples TRBV6-5 to TRBJ1-3, with D unresolved. This CDR3 has 14 residues. The ends were cut back, 10 bases at V and 0 bases at J, with 13 bases in the middle. Germline assignment: CDR1 MNHEY and CDR2 SVGAGI. CDR3 DNA: TGTGCCACTGCGGACGGAGGCTCTGGAAACACCATATATTTT. Amino acids: CATADGGSGNTIYF.